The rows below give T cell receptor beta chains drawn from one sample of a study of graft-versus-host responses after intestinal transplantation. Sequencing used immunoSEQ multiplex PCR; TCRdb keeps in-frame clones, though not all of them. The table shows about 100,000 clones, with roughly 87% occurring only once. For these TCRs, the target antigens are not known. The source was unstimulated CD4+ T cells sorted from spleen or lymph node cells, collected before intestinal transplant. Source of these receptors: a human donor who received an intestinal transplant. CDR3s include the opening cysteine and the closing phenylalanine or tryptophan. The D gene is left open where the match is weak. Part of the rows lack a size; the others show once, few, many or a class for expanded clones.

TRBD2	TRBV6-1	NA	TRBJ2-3	TGTGCCAGCAGAGCGGGGGTCCTTAGCACAGATACGCAGTATTTT	CASRAGVLSTDTQYF
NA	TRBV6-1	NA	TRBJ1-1	TGTGCCAGCAGGATCCGTTCTAACACTGAAGCTTTCTTT	CASRIRSNTEAFF
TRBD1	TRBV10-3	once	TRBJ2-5	TGTGCCATCAAAGGCGGGACAGGGGACCGGGAGACCCAGTACTTC	CAIKGGTGDRETQYF
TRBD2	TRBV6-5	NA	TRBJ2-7	TGTGCCAGCAGTTACGAAGTTAGCGGGGTGAGCGAGCAGTACTTC	CASSYEVSGVSEQYF
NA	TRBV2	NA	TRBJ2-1	TGTGCCAGCAGTGTCATGACAGGCGCTTACAATGAGCAGTTCTTC	CASSVMTGAYNEQFF
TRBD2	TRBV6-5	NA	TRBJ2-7	TGTGCCAGCAAGGCCGGGACTAGCGGCTCCTACGAGCAGTACTTC	CASKAGTSGSYEQYF
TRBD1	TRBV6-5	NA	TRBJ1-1	TGTGCCAGCAGTGAACAGGGGGCGACCGCTTTCTTT	CASSEQGATAFF
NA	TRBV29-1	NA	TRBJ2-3	TGCAGCGTTGTTGGTCCTTGGACAGATACGCAGTATTTT	CSVVGPWTDTQYF
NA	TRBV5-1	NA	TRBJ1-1	TGCGCCAGCAGCTTGGCGGACCGGCGGAACACTGAAGCTTTCTTT	CASSLADRRNTEAFF
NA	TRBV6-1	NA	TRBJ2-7	TGTGCCAGCAGTTATACCGAGACCTCCTACGAGCAGTACTTC	CASSYTETSYEQYF
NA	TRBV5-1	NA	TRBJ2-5	TGCGCCAGCAGCTCCCTGATGCAGACTCAAGAGACCCAGTACTTC	CASSSLMQTQETQYF
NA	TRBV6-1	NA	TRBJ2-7	TGTGCCAGCAGTGCCGTGGGAGTCTCCTCCTACGAGCAGTACTTC	CASSAVGVSSYEQYF
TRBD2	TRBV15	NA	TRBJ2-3	TGTGCCACCAGCAGGACCTTAGCGGGGGGGCCCACAGATACGCAGTATTTT	CATSRTLAGGPTDTQYF
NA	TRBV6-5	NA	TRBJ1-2	TGTGCCAGCAGGCCCTCCCCTACAGGATTGGGTGGCTACACCTTC	CASRPSPTGLGGYTF
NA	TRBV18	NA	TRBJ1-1	TGTGCCAGCTCACCCCCCCGGCCAACAAAAGCTTTCTTT	CASSPPRPTKAFF
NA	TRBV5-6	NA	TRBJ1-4	TGTGCCAGCAGCTTAGAAGGGGCCGCTGAAAAACTGTTTTTT	CASSLEGAAEKLFF
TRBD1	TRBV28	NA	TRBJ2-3	TGTGCCAGCAGTTCCTCGGCGACAGGGGCCGCAGATACGCAGTATTTT	CASSSSATGAADTQYF
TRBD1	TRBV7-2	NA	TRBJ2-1	TGTGCCAGCAGCTTTGTACTGACAGGGAGTGCCGATGAGCAGTTCTTC	CASSFVLTGSADEQFF
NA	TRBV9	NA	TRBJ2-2	TGTGCCAGCAGAGAGGACCAAAACACCGGGGAGCTGTTTTTT	CASREDQNTGELFF
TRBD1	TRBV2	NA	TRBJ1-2	TGTGCCAGCAGTGAAAGGGGGCGCGGCTATGGCTACACCTTC	CASSERGRGYGYTF
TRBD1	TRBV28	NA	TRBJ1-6	TGTGCCAGCAGTTACCCGGGACAGGGGACTTCACCCCTCCACTTT	CASSYPGQGTSPLHF
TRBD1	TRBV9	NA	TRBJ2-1	TGTGCCAGCAGCGGGCAAGGGGGCCTAAGCTCCTACAATGAGCAGTTCTTC	CASSGQGGLSSYNEQFF
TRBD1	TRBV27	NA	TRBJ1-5	TGTGCCAGCAGGACGACAGGGGGAGGCAATCAGCCCCAGCATTTT	CASRTTGGGNQPQHF
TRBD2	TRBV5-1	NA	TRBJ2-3	TGCGCCAGCAGAGGGACTAGCGGCACAGATACGCAGTATTTT	CASRGTSGTDTQYF
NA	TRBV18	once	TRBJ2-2	TGTGCCAGCTCCATGCAGGGGTTCGACACCGGGGAGCTGTTTTTT	CASSMQGFDTGELFF
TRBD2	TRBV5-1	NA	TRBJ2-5	TGCGCCAGCAGCTTGCGACTAGCGGGAGGTCAAGAGACCCAGTACTTC	CASSLRLAGGQETQYF
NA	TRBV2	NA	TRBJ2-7	TGTGCCAGCAGTTCACAGGGCCACGAGCAGTACTTC	CASSSQGHEQYF
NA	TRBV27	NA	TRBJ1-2	TGTGCCAGCAGTTCCCCTGGACAGTCCTGGAGGGGCTACACCTTC	CASSSPGQSWRGYTF
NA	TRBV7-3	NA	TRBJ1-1	TGTGCCAGCAGCTTACAGGGGAGCACTGAAGCTTTCTTT	CASSLQGSTEAFF
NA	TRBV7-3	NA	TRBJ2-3	TGTGCCAGCAGCTTAGATCAGGGCGCAGATACGCAGTATTTT	CASSLDQGADTQYF
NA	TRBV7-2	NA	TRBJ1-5	TGTGCCAGCAGCTTATCCGGGATGAGCAATCAGCCCCAGCATTTT	CASSLSGMSNQPQHF
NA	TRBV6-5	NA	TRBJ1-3	TGTGCCAGCGGGGCAGGGATTTTTGGAAACACCATATATTTT	CASGAGIFGNTIYF
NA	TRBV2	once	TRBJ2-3	TGTGCCAGCAGTGAAATGAGACAGCTTAGCACAGATACGCAGTATTTT	CASSEMRQLSTDTQYF
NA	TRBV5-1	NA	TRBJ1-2	TGCGCCAGCAGTACCCCCGGGACGCCGCAAAAGACCTTC	CASSTPGTPQKTF
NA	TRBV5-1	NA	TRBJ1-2	TGCGCCAGCAGCTTGGTGGGGGACGGCTACACCTTC	CASSLVGDGYTF
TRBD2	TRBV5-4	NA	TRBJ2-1	TGTGCCAGCAGTTTAGCGGGTGAGCAGTTCTTC	CASSLAGEQFF
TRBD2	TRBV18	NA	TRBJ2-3	TGTGCCAGCTCACCGTTTCTAGCGGGGGGGCCAGATACGCAGTATTTT	CASSPFLAGGPDTQYF
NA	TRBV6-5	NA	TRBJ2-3	TGTGCCAGCAGTTACGCGGGTTCGCAGTATTTT	CASSYAGSQYF
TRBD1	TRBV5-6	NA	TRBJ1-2	TGTGCCAGCAGCTTGCGGGACAGGGCTTCTAACTATGGCTACACCTTC	CASSLRDRASNYGYTF
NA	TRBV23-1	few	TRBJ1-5	TGCGCCAGCAGTCAATCCAGGGCCAATCAGCCCCAGCATTTT	CASSQSRANQPQHF